These T cell receptor beta chains were read from a single sample in a study of blood T cell repertoires in COVID-19. Assay: immunoSEQ multiplex PCR; the TCRdb copy retains only in-frame clones and omits some. Among approximately 140,000 clones listed, about 74% were seen once. The sample was peripheral blood. The source of these receptors is a man between 45 and 60 years old with acute or convalescent COVID-19. Each CDR3 is given with its conserved first and last residue. The D gene is left open where the match is weak. Clone size appears in some rows only: once, few, many, or a class for an expanded clone.

v_gene	d_gene	abundance	j_gene	CDR3aa	CDR3nt
TRBV11-3	TRBD1	-	TRBJ2-4	CASSLVGTGENIQYF	TGTGCCAGCAGCTTAGTTGGGACAGGGGAGAACATTCAGTACTTC
TRBV18	-	-	TRBJ1-4	CASSLIQFEKLFF	TGTGCCAGCTCACTTATTCAGTTTGAAAAACTGTTTTTT
TRBV27	-	-	TRBJ1-3	CASSLTVAGNTIYF	TGTGCCAGCAGTTTGACAGTGGCTGGAAACACCATATATTTT
TRBV28	TRBD1	-	TRBJ2-3	CASSWTGADTQYF	TGTGCCAGCAGCTGGACAGGAGCAGATACGCAGTATTTT
TRBV6-1	-	few	TRBJ1-6	CASSEDSPNSPLHF	TGTGCCAGCAGTGAGGACAGTCCCAATTCACCCCTCCACTTT
TRBV20-1	-	-	TRBJ2-5	CSAVAGETQYF	TGCAGTGCCGTCGCGGGGGAGACCCAGTACTTC
TRBV3-1/TRBV3-2	-	few	TRBJ2-3	CASSQTAGVNTQYF	TGTGCCAGCAGCCAGACCGCCGGGGTCAATACGCAGTATTTT
TRBV3-1/TRBV3-2	-	-	TRBJ1-1	CASSQSAQRALTEAFF	TGTGCCAGCAGCCAATCGGCTCAGAGGGCCCTCACTGAAGCTTTCTTT
TRBV3-1/TRBV3-2	TRBD1	-	TRBJ2-1	CASSPWTGGRQFF	TGTGCCAGCAGCCCGTGGACAGGGGGCAGGCAGTTCTTC
TRBV7-3	TRBD2	-	TRBJ2-3	CASSSNPGLAGADTQYF	TGTGCCAGCAGCTCTAATCCGGGACTAGCGGGGGCAGATACGCAGTATTTT
TRBV18	-	-	TRBJ1-1	CASSSQGMVANTEAFF	TGTGCCAGCTCGTCACAGGGCATGGTAGCGAACACTGAAGCTTTCTTT
TRBV6-5	-	-	TRBJ1-6	CAAGGWRDNSPLHF	TGTGCCGCCGGGGGTTGGAGAGATAATTCACCCCTCCACTTT
TRBV25-1	-	-	TRBJ1-5	CASSADGGAAQPQHF	TGTGCCAGCAGTGCCGATGGGGGCGCCGCTCAGCCCCAGCATTTT
TRBV9	-	-	TRBJ2-5	CASSGGSFEETQYF	TGTGCCAGCAGCGGCGGGTCCTTCGAGGAGACCCAGTACTTC
TRBV3-1/TRBV3-2	TRBD2	-	TRBJ2-7	CASSPYLGGVSYEQYF	TGTGCCAGCAGCCCCTATTTGGGGGGGGTATCCTACGAGCAGTACTTC
TRBV7-6	TRBD2	-	TRBJ2-3	CASSLTSRFSSGGSDTQYF	TGTGCCAGCAGCTTAACTTCTCGGTTTAGTAGCGGGGGGTCAGATACGCAGTATTTT
TRBV11-1	-	-	TRBJ1-2	CASSQDSNYGYTF	TGTGCCAGCAGCCAAGACAGTAACTATGGCTACACCTTC
TRBV28	-	-	TRBJ1-6	CASTPEEGTYNSPLHF	TGTGCCAGCACCCCTGAGGAGGGGACCTATAATTCACCCCTCCACTTT
TRBV7-5	-	-	TRBJ2-5	CVRSLGQIQETQYF	TGTGTCAGAAGCTTAGGACAGATCCAAGAGACCCAGTACTTC
TRBV5-1	-	-	TRBJ1-2	CASSHTREQGNYGYTF	TGCGCCAGCAGCCACACCCGCGAGCAGGGAAACTATGGCTACACCTTC
TRBV6-6	-	-	TRBJ1-4	CASSYSRPGISEKLFF	TGTGCCAGCAGTTACTCGAGGCCAGGGATAAGTGAAAAACTGTTTTTT
TRBV14	-	-	TRBJ2-5	CASSQEDRTQYF	TGTGCCAGCAGCCAAGAGGACAGGACCCAGTACTTC
TRBV19	-	-	TRBJ2-7	CATNSGIGAYEQYF	TGTGCCACTAATTCAGGGATAGGGGCCTACGAGCAGTACTTC
TRBV10-3	-	once	TRBJ1-4	CAISDREKLFF	TGTGCCATCAGTGATCGGGAAAAACTGTTTTTT
TRBV28	TRBD1	-	TRBJ2-5	CASSFYRGARETQYF	TGTGCCAGCAGTTTCTACAGGGGGGCGAGAGAGACCCAGTACTTC
TRBV4-1	TRBD1	-	TRBJ2-1	CASSQGMVRGRSQGQFF	TGCGCCAGCAGCCAAGGGATGGTAAGGGGGCGCTCTCAGGGGCAGTTCTTC
TRBV11-2	-	-	TRBJ1-6	CASSLDVGGGNSPLHF	TGTGCCAGCAGCTTAGATGTCGGCGGAGGGAATTCACCCCTCCACTTT
TRBV5-1	TRBD1	-	TRBJ1-1	CASSLGGTGVTNTEAFF	TGCGCCAGCAGCTTGGGCGGGACAGGGGTTACGAACACTGAAGCTTTCTTT
TRBV24-1	TRBD2	-	TRBJ2-3	CATSRGLAGAGGTDTQYF	TGTGCCACCAGCCGTGGACTAGCGGGGGCCGGGGGCACAGATACGCAGTATTTT
TRBV13	TRBD2	-	TRBJ2-1	CASSPWTSGGGEQFF	TGTGCCAGCAGCCCATGGACTAGCGGGGGGGGTGAGCAGTTCTTC
TRBV19	-	-	TRBJ2-3	CASSIGQIDTDTQYF	TGTGCCAGTAGTATAGGGCAGATTGACACAGATACGCAGTATTTT
TRBV18	-	-	TRBJ2-1	CASSPLARDNEQFF	TGTGCCAGCTCACCCCTAGCACGGGACAATGAGCAGTTCTTC
TRBV29-1	-	-	TRBJ1-2	CSVEGGRTTANYGYTF	TGCAGCGTCGAAGGGGGGCGGACGACTGCTAACTATGGCTACACCTTC
TRBV19	TRBD1	-	TRBJ2-2	CASSQDRAAGELFF	TGTGCCAGTAGTCAGGACAGGGCAGCCGGGGAGCTGTTTTTT
TRBV6-5	-	-	TRBJ1-2	CASSTQGWLDGYTF	TGTGCCAGCAGTACCCAGGGTTGGCTGGATGGCTACACCTTC
TRBV7-2	TRBD1	-	TRBJ1-1	CASSQGQGGGNTEAFF	TGTGCCAGCAGCCAAGGACAGGGAGGGGGGAACACTGAAGCTTTCTTT
TRBV6-5	-	once	TRBJ2-2	CASSPRISGELFF	TGTGCCAGCAGTCCCCGTATTTCCGGGGAGCTGTTTTTT
TRBV25-1	TRBD2	-	TRBJ2-5	CASSRGVGGSGETQYF	TGTGCCAGCAGTAGGGGAGTGGGGGGGTCCGGGGAGACCCAGTACTTC
TRBV27	-	-	TRBJ2-5	CASSFQGEETQYF	TGTGCCAGCAGTTTCCAGGGTGAGGAGACCCAGTACTTC
TRBV19	-	-	TRBJ1-1	CAIGGRDTEAFF	TGTGCCATTGGGGGGAGGGACACTGAAGCTTTCTTT
TRBV6-5	TRBD1	-	TRBJ2-2	CASQGQGGTGELFF	TGTGCCAGCCAGGGACAGGGTGGGACCGGGGAGCTGTTTTTT
TRBV19	TRBD2	-	TRBJ2-3	CASSIDPGLAGYLSTDTQYF	TGTGCCAGTAGTATAGACCCCGGACTAGCGGGGTACCTAAGCACAGATACGCAGTATTTT
TRBV5-1	TRBD2	few	TRBJ2-1	CASSLEGLAGGPSSYNEQFF	TGCGCCAGCAGCTTGGAAGGACTAGCGGGGGGGCCGAGCTCCTACAATGAGCAGTTCTTC
TRBV7-8	-	once	TRBJ2-4	CASSLKWARDQVLAKNIQYF	TGTGCCAGCAGCCTAAAGTGGGCACGGGATCAGGTACTAGCCAAAAACATTCAGTACTTC
TRBV6-5	-	-	TRBJ1-1	CASSRLDRSTEAFF	TGTGCCAGCAGCCGCCTCGACAGATCGACTGAAGCTTTCTTT
TRBV5-1	TRBD1	-	TRBJ1-1	CASSPTGMNTEAFF	TGCGCCAGCAGCCCGACAGGGATGAACACTGAAGCTTTCTTT
TRBV11-2	-	-	TRBJ2-1	CASRPVVGLYNEQFF	TGTGCCAGCAGACCCGTAGTGGGGCTCTACAATGAGCAGTTCTTC
TRBV10-2	-	-	TRBJ1-1	CASSPRVNTEAFF	TGCGCCAGCAGTCCCAGGGTGAACACTGAAGCTTTCTTT
TRBV27	TRBD1	-	TRBJ2-7	CASSLSGRGPGYEQYF	TGTGCCAGCAGTTTATCGGGCAGGGGGCCAGGATACGAGCAGTACTTC
TRBV6-2/TRBV6-3	-	-	TRBJ2-3	CASSYGYREGTDTQYF	TGTGCCAGCAGTTATGGATACAGGGAGGGGACAGATACGCAGTATTTT
TRBV11-2	-	once	TRBJ1-6	CASKIAGDRSPLHF	TGTGCCAGCAAGATCGCAGGGGACCGTTCACCCCTCCACTTT
TRBV3-1/TRBV3-2	-	-	TRBJ2-1	CASSQDTTYYNEQFF	TGTGCCAGCAGCCAAGATACGACTTACTACAATGAGCAGTTCTTC
TRBV6-5	-	-	TRBJ1-4	CASSHGANEKLFF	TGTGCCAGCAGTCACGGGGCTAATGAAAAACTGTTTTTT